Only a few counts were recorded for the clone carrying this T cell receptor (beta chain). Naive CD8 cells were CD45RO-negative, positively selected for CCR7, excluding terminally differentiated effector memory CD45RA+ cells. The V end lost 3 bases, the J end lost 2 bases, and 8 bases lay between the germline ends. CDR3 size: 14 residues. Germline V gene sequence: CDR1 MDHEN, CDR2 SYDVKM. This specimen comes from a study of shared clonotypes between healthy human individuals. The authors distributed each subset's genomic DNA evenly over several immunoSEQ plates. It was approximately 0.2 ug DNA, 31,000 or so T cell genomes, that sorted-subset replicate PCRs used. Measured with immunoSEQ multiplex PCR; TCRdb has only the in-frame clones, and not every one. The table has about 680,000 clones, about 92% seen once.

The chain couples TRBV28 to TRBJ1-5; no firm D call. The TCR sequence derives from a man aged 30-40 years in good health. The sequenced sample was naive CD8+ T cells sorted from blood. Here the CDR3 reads CASSLEGRNQPQHF. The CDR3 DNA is TGTGCCAGCAGTTTGGAAGGGCGCAATCAGCCCCAGCATTTT.